The 4 T cell receptor beta chains given below trace back to one sample, sequenced in a study of tumor-infiltrating lymphocytes in localized non-small cell lung cancer. Sequenced by immunoSEQ multiplex PCR; TCRdb stores in-frame clones only, minus some. The sample consists of under 7,000 clones, over 60% of them appearing once. Sequenced input: uninvolved lung tissue not adjacent to the tumor. The receptors come from a human donor with non-small cell lung cancer.

Within the sample, this clone is medium-sized. The chain uses TRBV6-4 and TRBJ2-2; 9 bases agree with TRBD1. Germline CDR1 reads MRHNA; CDR2 reads SNTAGT. Losses at the gene ends were 5 bases for V and 0 bases for J; bases not matched to a gene: 7. The CDR3 has 17 residues. The CDR3 is CASSRMGTGSNTGELFF. CDR3 coding DNA: TGTGCCAGCAGTCGAATGGGGACAGGGTCGAACACCGGGGAGCTGTTTTTT.

The V and J genes are TRBV7-9 and TRBJ2-1; no clear D gene. This CDR3 comprises 16 residues. Germline CDR1 reads SEHNR; CDR2 reads FQNEAQ (reference sequence). V lost 1 base and J 4 bases, leaving 14 bases between the germline ends. CDR3 sequence reads: CASSLGRTAPYNEQFF. In nucleotides, the CDR3 is TGTGCCAGCAGCTTAGGGCGGACGGCACCTTACAATGAGCAGTTCTTC.

V gene TRBV7-2 combines with J gene TRBJ2-1; maybe TRBD2 (6 bases). V was cut by 5 bases and J by 7 bases, with 21 bases left in between. CDR3 length: 16 residues. Germline V CDR1 and CDR2: SGHTA, FQGNSA. The CDR3 DNA sequence: TGTGCCAGCAGCGCGAGACTAGTCTTGCCTAGGAATGAGCAGTTCTTC. Translation gives CASSARLVLPRNEQFF.

The chain is built from TRBV5-1 and TRBJ2-6; tentatively, D is TRBD2 (5 bases). The CDR3 has 16 amino acids. CDR1 is SGHRS and CDR2 is YFSETQ in the germline V gene. Between the trimmed V and J ends, which lost 4 bases and 4 bases, there was a span of 15 bases. CDR3 loop: CASSPGLRPGANVLTF. CDR3 nucleotide sequence: TGCGCCAGCAGCCCCGGACTCCGGCCCGGGGCCAACGTCCTGACTTTC.